The subject of this entry is one TCR beta chain. Its antigen is still unknown. This may arise from a read error, as a much more abundant clone is one base away. V gave up 1 base and J gave up 6 bases, with 2 bases separating them. Germline CDR1 and CDR2: SGHTA and FQGNSA. The CDR3 runs 11 residues. The data belong to a study of early T cells in non-severe SARS-CoV-2 infection. Study-wide background: Sequencing of bulk RNA from unsorted whole blood was done, without chain pairing.

Individual cDNA molecules were tagged with unique molecular identifiers. TCRdb independently ran MiXCR on the 5' RACE reads; one entry per CDR3 protein. The table includes 15,000 to 25,000 distinct CDR3 sequences, 4% to 5.5% detected once. Study-wide results and caveats: Missing private and CD4 specificities, VDJdb matching favored anti-spike CD8 responses.

This receptor was identified in an adult who was a healthcare worker with PCR-confirmed SARS-CoV-2 infection or an uninfected control (not recorded which). V and J are TRBV7-2 and TRBJ2-3, with unresolved D. Source material: whole blood. CDR3 loop: CASSLDDTQYF. CDR3 coding DNA: TGTGCCAGCAGCTTAGATGATACGCAGTATTTT.